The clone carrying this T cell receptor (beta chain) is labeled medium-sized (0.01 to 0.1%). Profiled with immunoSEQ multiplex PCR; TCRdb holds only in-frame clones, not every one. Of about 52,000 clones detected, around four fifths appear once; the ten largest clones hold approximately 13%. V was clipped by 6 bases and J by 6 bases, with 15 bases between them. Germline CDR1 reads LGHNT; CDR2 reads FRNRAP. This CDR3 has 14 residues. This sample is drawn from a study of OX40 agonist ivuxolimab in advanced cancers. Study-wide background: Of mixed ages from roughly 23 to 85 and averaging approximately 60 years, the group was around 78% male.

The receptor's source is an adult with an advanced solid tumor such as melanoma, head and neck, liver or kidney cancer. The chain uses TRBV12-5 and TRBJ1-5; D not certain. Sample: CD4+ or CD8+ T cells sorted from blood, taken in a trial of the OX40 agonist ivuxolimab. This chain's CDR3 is CASGPDGISQPQHF. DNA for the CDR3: TGTGCTAGTGGCCCCGACGGGATATCTCAGCCCCAGCATTTT.